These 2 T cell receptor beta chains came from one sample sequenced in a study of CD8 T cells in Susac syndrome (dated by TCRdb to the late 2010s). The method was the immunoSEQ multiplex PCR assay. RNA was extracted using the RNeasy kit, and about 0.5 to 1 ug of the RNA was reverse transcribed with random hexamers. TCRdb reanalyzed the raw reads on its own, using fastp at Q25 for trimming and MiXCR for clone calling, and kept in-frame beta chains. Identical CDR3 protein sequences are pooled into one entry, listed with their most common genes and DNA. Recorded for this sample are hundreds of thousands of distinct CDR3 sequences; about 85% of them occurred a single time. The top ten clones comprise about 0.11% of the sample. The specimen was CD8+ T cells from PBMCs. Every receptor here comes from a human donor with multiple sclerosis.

The CDR3: CASSHAGLEDGYTF. As DNA, the CDR3 is TGTGCCAGCAGCCACGCGGGGCTAGAAGATGGCTACACCTTC. V usage is TRBV7-9 and J usage is TRBJ1-2, with D possibly TRBD1 on 5 matching bases. Germline CDR1 SEHNR, CDR2 FQNEAQ (reference sequence). The CDR3 totals 14 residues. Between the trimmed V and J ends, which lost 5 bases and 6 bases, there was a span of 16 bases.

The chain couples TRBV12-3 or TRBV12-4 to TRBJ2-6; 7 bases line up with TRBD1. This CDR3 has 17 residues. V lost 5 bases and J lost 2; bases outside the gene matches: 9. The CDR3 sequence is CASSPAPDRAGANVLTF. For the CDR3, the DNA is TGTGCCAGCAGTCCCGCCCCCGACAGGGCTGGGGCCAACGTCCTGACTTTC.